The clone carrying this T cell receptor (beta chain) came up many times. No antigen is known for it. Time point given: healthy volunteer bleed at 6 weeks. Total RNA came from unfractionated whole blood. The entry originates in a study of human T cells and chemical hapten exposure. Study context: Yields of TCR per sample differed, chiefly owing to small differences in pooled library volume. Study results and limitations: The study found that DPC sensitization did not change TCRs above 1 in 1000 frequency.

The CDR3 is 15 amino acids. CDR1 SGHTA and CDR2 FQGNSA come from the germline V gene. The ends were cut back, 2 bases at V and 9 bases at J, with 14 bases in the middle. The library put unique molecular identifiers onto individual cDNA molecules. TCRdb passed the RACE reads through MiXCR, listing each CDR3 protein once. This table has tens of thousands of distinct CDR3 sequences, about 5.5% appearing once. The chain joins TRBV7-2 to TRBJ1-6; weak D call: TRBD1 (5 bases). Sequenced input: whole blood. This clonotype was obtained from a human donor in good health. Some clones in this sample may be carry-over from other donors' samples. CDR3: CASSLRDPVTSPLHF. For the CDR3, the DNA is TGTGCCAGCAGCTTAAGGGACCCGGTGACTTCACCCCTCCACTTT.